Below, 30 T cell receptor beta chains from the same sample are listed, as sequenced in a study of T cells in Graves' hyperthyroidism and ophthalmopathy. RNA transcripts provided the source from which TCR beta CDR3 regions were amplified. A set of HTBI primers served as the primers for a first-round RT-PCR of the TCR CDR3. One entry per CDR3 protein, called by TCRdb with MiXCR from the multiplex PCR reads. The sample has 450,000 to 500,000 distinct CDR3 sequences; around a fifth are singletons. The specimen sequenced was blood. The source of these receptors is a woman aged 65 to 85 with Graves' ophthalmopathy.

The chain employs TRBV19 and TRBJ1-3; 7 bases map to TRBD1. CDR1 and CDR2 from the germline V gene are LNHDA and SQIVND (reference sequence). V lost 6 bases, J lost 0 bases, and 8 bases stayed unmatched. The CDR3 covers 16 residues. The CDR3 region is CASRPWDSTSGNTIYF. CDR3 bases: TGTGCCAGTAGGCCCTGGGACAGCACCTCTGGAAACACCATATATTTT.

V usage is TRBV18 and J usage is TRBJ1-3; D call uncertain. V was pared by 4 bases and J by 3 bases, with 16 bases between. Looked up from germline, CDR1 is KGHSH and CDR2 is LQKENI. The length of the CDR3 is 16 residues. For the CDR3, the DNA is TGTGCCAGCTCACGCGGGTTGCCCACCGGTGGAAACACCATATATTTT. Translating gives CASSRGLPTGGNTIYF.

V is TRBV5-1 and J is TRBJ1-1, with 7 bases lining up with TRBD1. Germline V CDR1 and CDR2: SGHRS, YFSETQ. This CDR3 comprises 15 residues. With 9 bases clipped from V and 0 bases from J, the junction kept 11 bases outside the gene matches. The DNA of the CDR3 is TGCGCCACCACAGGGGATTTGAGGGTGAACACTGAAGCTTTCTTT. Residues: CATTGDLRVNTEAFF.

About this clonotype: A much larger clone sits a single nucleotide away, making a read error possible. The gene calls are TRBV20-1 and TRBJ2-7, with TRBD2 as a possible D gene (5 bases). In germline, CDR1 is DFQATT, CDR2 SNEGSKA (reference sequence). The CDR3 is 13 residues long. V lost 5 bases, J lost 8 bases, and 19 bases lay in between. Here the CDR3 DNA reads TGCAGTGCTCTCGAGGGCCCCTTTGGGAAGCAGTACTTC. Translated: CSALEGPFGKQYF.

This clonotype was seen ten or more times. This CDR3 reads CASSRSGQYEQYF. CDR3 bases: TGTGCCAGCAGCCGTTCCGGACAGTACGAGCAGTACTTC. J is TRBJ2-7 and V is TRBV28; a possible D gene is TRBD1 (6 bases). V shed 6 bases and J shed 4 bases, with 13 bases lying between them. Germline V gene data show CDR1 as MDHEN and CDR2 as SYDVKM. The CDR3 is 13 residues long.

The chain uses TRBV12-3 or TRBV12-4 and TRBJ2-6; D perhaps matches TRBD1 (5 bases). The CDR3 spans 14 residues. Trimming removed 8 bases at V and 0 bases at J, with 8 bases between. CDR3 coding DNA: TGTGCCAGCGGCAGGGTCTCTGGGGCCAACGTCCTGACTTTC. Its protein is CASGRVSGANVLTF.

In this sample, this clonotype turned up once. The V call is TRBV7-2, the J call TRBJ2-1, with 14 bases that match TRBD2. Germline V gives CDR1 SGHTA, CDR2 FQGNSA. V gave up 7 bases and J gave up 6 bases; unmatched junction bases: 8. The CDR3 has 16 amino acids. The CDR3 protein is CASNSRGTSGSNEQFF. The DNA for the CDR3 is TGTGCCAGCAACTCACGGGGGACTAGCGGGAGCAATGAGCAGTTCTTC.

The chain combines TRBV20-1 with TRBJ1-2, with D uncertain. The germline V and J ends were trimmed by 6 bases and 5 bases, with 10 bases remaining between them. Germline CDR1 is DFQATT and CDR2 is SNEGSKA (reference sequence). The CDR3 has 11 amino acids. CDR3 coding DNA: TGCAGTGCGGGGAGCTTTTATGGCTACACCTTC. It yields the protein CSAGSFYGYTF.

This clonotype was detected only a few times. The CDR3 DNA sequence: TGTGCCAGCAGTTCCCCGGGACTAGCGGTGGTGATCAATGAGCAGTTCTTC. This sequence encodes CASSSPGLAVVINEQFF. V is TRBV6-1 and J is TRBJ2-1; 11 positions agree with TRBD2. Per germline, CDR1 MNHNS and CDR2 SASEGT. The CDR3 is 17 residues long. The V and J ends lost 5 bases and 6 bases, in that order; junction bases with no gene match: 12.

This clonotype was observed a handful of times. The gene calls are TRBV27 and TRBJ1-5; D gene uncertain. The CDR3 length is 15 residues. Germline V gene lookup returns CDR1 MNHEY and CDR2 SMNVEV (reference sequence). V dropped 8 bases and J dropped 0 bases, with 14 bases sitting between them. The chain's CDR3 is CASAINTDSNQPQHF. The CDR3 DNA follows: TGTGCCAGCGCCATTAACACGGATAGCAATCAGCCCCAGCATTTT.

This clonotype was observed many times. The rearrangement links TRBV20-1 to TRBJ2-4; 11 nucleotides line up with TRBD2. Germline V CDR1 and CDR2: DFQATT, SNEGSKA (reference sequence). Losses at the gene ends were 6 bases for V and 4 bases for J; bases not matched to a gene: 5. There are 14 residues in the CDR3. In nucleotides, the CDR3 is TGCAGTGCAACCGGGACTAGCGGAAAAAACATTCAGTACTTC. The encoded protein is CSATGTSGKNIQYF.

The V and J genes are TRBV19 and TRBJ2-1; D gene unclear. The CDR3 covers 16 residues. Deletions cut 3 bases from V and 4 bases from J, with 16 bases between. CDR1 is LNHDA and CDR2 is SQIVND in the germline V gene (reference sequence). The CDR3: CASSIVPGGWYNEQFF. In DNA, the CDR3 is TGTGCCAGTAGTATCGTTCCGGGTGGGTGGTACAATGAGCAGTTCTTC.

This clonotype was seen only a few times. The V call is TRBV11-2, the J call TRBJ2-2; tentative D call: TRBD1 (6 bases). Trimming removed 3 bases at V and 6 bases at J, with 17 bases between. Per germline, CDR1 SGHAT and CDR2 FQNNGV. CDR3 length equals 16 residues. The DNA of the CDR3 is TGTGCCAGCAGCTTTTTTGGGGGCGCTTTTCCCGGGGAGCTGTTTTTT. Amino acid sequence: CASSFFGGAFPGELFF.

The chain recombines TRBV20-1 with TRBJ1-6, with TRBD1 matching 7 bases. Germline CDR1 and CDR2: DFQATT and SNEGSKA (reference sequence). J was trimmed by 0 bases and V by 7 bases; bases with no gene match: 12. The CDR3 totals 17 residues. Here the CDR3 reads CSERSGQLSSYNSPLHF. Here the CDR3 DNA reads TGCAGTGAGAGATCGGGACAGCTGAGCTCCTATAATTCACCCCTCCACTTT.

This clonotype was recorded at least ten times. The chain uses TRBV11-1 and TRBJ2-3; a possible D gene is TRBD2 (6 bases). V lost 5 bases and J 0 bases, leaving 9 bases between the germline ends. The CDR3 consists of 14 residues. Germline CDR1 reads SGHAT; CDR2 reads FQDESV (reference sequence). In nucleotides, the CDR3 is TGTGCCAGCAGCCCGGGGGTTAGCACAGATACGCAGTATTTT. It codes for CASSPGVSTDTQYF.

This clonotype was recorded many times. The V call is TRBV12-3 or TRBV12-4, the J call TRBJ2-5, with 7 nucleotides matching TRBD2. CDR3 length equals 16 residues. V lost 2 bases to trimming and J lost 4 bases; unmatched junction nucleotides: 10. CDR3 region: CASSLSRSAGVETQYF. The CDR3 nucleotides are TGTGCCAGCAGTTTATCGCGCTCGGCGGGAGTAGAGACCCAGTACTTC.

J is TRBJ1-5 and V is TRBV15, with no clear D. The V gene's germline CDR1 is LNHNV and CDR2 YYDKDF (reference sequence). This CDR3 is 16 amino acids long. V was shortened by 1 base and J by 4 bases, with 14 bases between the two germline ends. The CDR3 coding sequence is TGTGCCACCAGCAGAGCGGGTCTCAATTTTAATCAGCCCCAGCATTTT. Translated: CATSRAGLNFNQPQHF.

About this clonotype itself: A much larger clone lies one base from this, so it may be a read error. V usage is TRBV20-1 and J usage is TRBJ1-1; D is ambiguous. Germline CDR1 reads DFQATT; CDR2 reads SNEGSKA (reference sequence). CDR3 length equals 12 residues. V was clipped by 6 bases and J by 4 bases, with 12 bases between them. This chain's CDR3 is CSAWRSGTEAFF. The CDR3 DNA reads TGCAGTGCCTGGAGATCGGGCACTGAAGCTTTCTTT.

This clonotype has ten or more counts. The V gene is TRBV11-2, the J gene TRBJ2-7; 9 bases line up with TRBD2. Germline assignment: CDR1 SGHAT and CDR2 FQNNGV. V shed 1 base, J shed 2 bases, and the junction held 3 bases outside the gene matches. The CDR3 has 15 residues. The CDR3 DNA sequence: TGTGCCAGCAGCTTAGCCGGGACTAGCCCCTACGAGCAGTACTTC. Its translation: CASSLAGTSPYEQYF.

The chain couples TRBV18 to TRBJ2-5; unclear D gene. V was clipped by 3 bases and J by 1 base, with 9 bases between them. Germline values: CDR1 KGHSH, CDR2 LQKENI. The CDR3 consists of 14 residues. This CDR3 reads CASSPNSIQETQYF. DNA of the CDR3: TGTGCCAGCTCACCCAATTCGATCCAAGAGACCCAGTACTTC.

This clonotype was recorded many times. This chain uses TRBV11-2 with TRBJ1-2; D is unresolved. Germline V lookup: CDR1 SGHAT, CDR2 FQNNGV. The CDR3 is made up of 15 amino acids. V was trimmed by 5 bases and J by 4 bases, leaving 17 bases between them. The CDR3 DNA follows: TGTGCCAGCAGCCCGTCCTCCGGGGAACTCTATGGCTACACCTTC. Its translation: CASSPSSGELYGYTF.

CDR3 nucleotides: TGTGCCAGCTCACCCGAACAGGGGAGCTCACCCCTCCACTTT. Translating it yields CASSPEQGSSPLHF. The V gene is TRBV18, the J gene TRBJ1-6; 7 positions agree with TRBD1. CDR3 length equals 14 residues. Trimming cost V 3 bases and J 10 bases; bases outside gene matches: 6. Germline CDR1 reads KGHSH; CDR2 reads LQKENI.

This clonotype was counted a few times. This chain uses TRBV15 with TRBJ2-5, with D unresolved. The V end was cut by 2 bases, the J end by 5 bases, with 6 bases between. Germline CDR1 LNHNV, CDR2 YYDKDF (reference sequence). This CDR3 has 12 residues. CDR3 amino acids: CATSRIGETQYF. CDR3 nucleotides: TGTGCCACCAGCAGAATAGGCGAGACCCAGTACTTC.

The J gene is TRBJ1-1, the V gene TRBV12-5; D possibly corresponds to TRBD1 (6 bases). V shed 1 base and J shed 0 bases, with 6 bases lying between them. Germline CDR1 LGHNT, CDR2 FRNRAP. This CDR3 is built from 14 residues. The CDR3 reads CASGLGQVNTEAFF. CDR3 DNA sequence: TGTGCTAGTGGTTTGGGACAGGTGAACACTGAAGCTTTCTTT.

The chain links TRBV10-3 to TRBJ2-7, with TRBD2 matching over 10 bases. This CDR3 contains 15 residues. From germline, CDR1 is ENHRY and CDR2 SYGVKD. J was trimmed by 5 bases and V by 2 bases; bases with no gene match: 6. The CDR3 here is CAISEPAGGPHEQYF. The CDR3 region has the DNA TGTGCCATCAGTGAGCCAGCGGGAGGGCCCCACGAGCAGTACTTC.

V usage is TRBV9 and J usage is TRBJ2-3; perhaps TRBD2 as D (5 bases). The V end was cut by 3 bases, the J end by 2 bases, with 13 bases between. The CDR3 totals 15 residues. Germline-derived CDR1 and CDR2 are SGDLS and YYNGEE. CDR3 in DNA: TGTGCCAGCAGCGCGAACGACGGGATCACAGATACGCAGTATTTT. This codes for CASSANDGITDTQYF. The full variable domain, in which reference TRBV9 and TRBJ2-3 provide the parts outside the CDR3, is DSGVTQTPKHLITATGQRVTLRCSPRSGDLSVYWYQQSLDQGLQFLIQYYNGEERAKGNILERFSAQQFPDLHSELNLSSLELGDSALYFCASSANDGITDTQYFGPGTRLTVL.

The V gene is TRBV4-2, the J gene TRBJ2-2, with 8 positions matching TRBD1. The CDR3 covers 15 residues. Germline loops: CDR1 LGHNA, CDR2 YNFKEQ. The V gene end was trimmed by 5 bases and the J gene end by 3 bases; junction bases not matched to a gene: 5. In nucleotides, the CDR3 is TGTGCCAGCAGCACCGACAGGGGATACACCGGGGAGCTGTTTTTT. Translating it yields CASSTDRGYTGELFF.

V and J are TRBV6-1 and TRBJ1-5, with 8 bases identical to TRBD1. This CDR3 region has 18 residues. The V and J ends lost 5 bases and 0 bases, in that order; junction bases with no gene match: 12. Germline V gene lookup returns CDR1 MNHNS and CDR2 SASEGT. This chain's CDR3 is CASSPDREGGVSNQPQHF. The CDR3 DNA reads TGTGCCAGCAGTCCGGACAGGGAAGGAGGGGTTAGCAATCAGCCCCAGCATTTT.

The V call is TRBV13, the J call TRBJ2-3, with D perhaps TRBD2 (6 bases). The V end lost 5 bases, the J end lost 3 bases, and 15 bases lay between the germline ends. Germline CDR1 and CDR2: PRHDT and FYEKMQ (reference sequence). CDR3 length equals 15 residues. The CDR3 coding sequence is TGTGCCAGCAGCCTGGGACTCTCGCCGACAGATACGCAGTATTTT. The encoded protein is CASSLGLSPTDTQYF.

This clonotype showed up many times. This chain links TRBV6-2 or TRBV6-3 with TRBJ2-7, with D maybe TRBD2 (5 bases). The V end lost 6 bases, the J end lost 4 bases, and 13 bases lay between the germline ends. This CDR3 spans 13 amino acids. Germline CDR1 MNHEY, CDR2 SVGEGT. The CDR3 here is CASRRADGYEQYF. The CDR3 DNA reads as TGTGCCAGCAGACGAGCGGACGGTTACGAGCAGTACTTC.